This T cell receptor (beta chain) appears in the sequencing data of a study of T cell responses to AZD1222 COVID-19 vaccine. The CDR3 covers 14 residues. V was clipped by 0 bases and J by 3 bases, with 9 bases between them. From germline, CDR1 is SGDLS and CDR2 YYNGEE. Clones were read by immunoSEQ multiplex PCR, and TCRdb kept only the in-frame ones, dropping some. The table has around 260,000 clones, 90% to 95% seen once; the top ten hold less than 0.6%. This clone was detected only a few times. This rearrangement joins TRBV9 to TRBJ1-1; tentatively, D is TRBD1 (5 bases). The receptor was isolated from an adult in good health. The sample here was peripheral blood, taken on day 0 of AZD1222 vaccination. As DNA, the CDR3 is TGTGCCAGCAGCGTAGGGAGCAGGGACACTGAAGCTTTCTTT. This translates into CASSVGSRDTEAFF.